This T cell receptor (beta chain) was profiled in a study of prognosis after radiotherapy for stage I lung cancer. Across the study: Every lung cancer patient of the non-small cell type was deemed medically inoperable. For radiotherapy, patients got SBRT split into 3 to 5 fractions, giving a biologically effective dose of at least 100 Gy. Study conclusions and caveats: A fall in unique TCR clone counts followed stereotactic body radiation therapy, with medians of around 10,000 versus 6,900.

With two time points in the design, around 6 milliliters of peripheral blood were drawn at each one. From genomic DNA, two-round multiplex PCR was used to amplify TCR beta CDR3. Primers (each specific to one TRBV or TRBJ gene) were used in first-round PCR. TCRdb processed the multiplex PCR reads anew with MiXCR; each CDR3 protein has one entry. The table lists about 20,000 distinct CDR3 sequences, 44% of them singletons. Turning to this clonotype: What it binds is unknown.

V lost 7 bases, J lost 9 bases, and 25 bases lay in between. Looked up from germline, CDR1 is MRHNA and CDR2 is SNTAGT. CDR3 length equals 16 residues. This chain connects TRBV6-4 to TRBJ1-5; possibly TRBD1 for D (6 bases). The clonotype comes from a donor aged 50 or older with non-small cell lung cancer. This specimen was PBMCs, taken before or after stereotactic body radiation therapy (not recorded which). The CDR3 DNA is TGTGCCAGCACTAACTCGAAAGGGGGGGCGGTTCGGCCCCAGCATTTT. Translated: CASTNSKGGAVRPQHF.